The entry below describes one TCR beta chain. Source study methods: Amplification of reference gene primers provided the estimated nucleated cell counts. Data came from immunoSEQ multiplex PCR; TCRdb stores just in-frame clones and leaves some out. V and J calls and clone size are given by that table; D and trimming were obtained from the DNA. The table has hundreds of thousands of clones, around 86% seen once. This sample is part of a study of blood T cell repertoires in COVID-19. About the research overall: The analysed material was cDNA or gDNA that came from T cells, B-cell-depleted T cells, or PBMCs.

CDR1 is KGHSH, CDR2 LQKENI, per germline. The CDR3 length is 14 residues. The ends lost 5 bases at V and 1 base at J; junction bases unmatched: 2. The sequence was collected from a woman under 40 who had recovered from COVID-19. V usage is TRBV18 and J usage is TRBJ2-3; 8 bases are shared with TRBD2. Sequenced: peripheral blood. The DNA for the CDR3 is TGTGCCAGCTCAAGTAGCGGGGGCACAGATACGCAGTATTTT. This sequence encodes CASSSSGGTDTQYF.